This passage covers 9 T cell receptor beta chains from one sample sequenced in a study of beta chain features in type 1 diabetes. Notes on the study in general: Across all four CD4+ subsets, people with type 1 diabetes showed modestly shorter TCRB CDR3s.

Isolated RNA was reverse transcribed in full, so expressed TCRB transcripts were sequenced. The table came from immunoSEQ multiplex PCR; TCRdb's copy has only in-frame clones and leaves some out. The data hold under 250,000 clones, with roughly 14% observed a single time. No antigen has been assigned to these receptors. The sequenced sample was naive CD4+ T cells from blood. These receptors came from a man aged 25 to 40 with type 1 diabetes.

V usage is TRBV19 and J usage is TRBJ2-3; TRBD1 matches at 8 bases. This CDR3 has 14 amino acids. Germline loops: CDR1 LNHDA, CDR2 SQIVND (reference sequence). Trimming removed 10 bases from V and 0 bases from J; junction bases left unmatched: 6. The chain's CDR3 is CATAQGDSTDTQYF. As DNA, the CDR3 is TGTGCCACAGCACAGGGGGACAGCACAGATACGCAGTATTTT.

A few counts support this clone. V is TRBV4-2 and J is TRBJ2-3, with D possibly matching TRBD2 (6 bases). Deletions cut 1 base from V and 1 base from J, with 12 bases between. Germline CDR1 is LGHNA and CDR2 is YNFKEQ. The CDR3 runs 16 residues. CDR3 in DNA: TGTGCCAGCAGCCAAGTTATGGCTAGCGGCACAGATACGCAGTATTTT. Its translation is CASSQVMASGTDTQYF.

This clone was counted only a few times. V gene TRBV29-1 combines with J gene TRBJ2-5; a possible D gene is TRBD1 (5 bases). CDR3 size: 13 residues. The germline V gene encodes CDR1 SQVTM and CDR2 ANQGSEA. With 6 bases removed from V and 2 bases from J, the gap between germline ends came to 13 bases. The chain's CDR3 is CSVALNRQETQYF. The CDR3 DNA sequence: TGCAGCGTCGCCCTAAACAGGCAAGAGACCCAGTACTTC.

The J gene is TRBJ2-1, the V gene TRBV7-9; possibly TRBD1 for D (6 bases). V gave up 3 bases and J gave up 7 bases, with 16 bases separating them. Germline loops: CDR1 SEHNR, CDR2 FQNEAQ (reference sequence). The CDR3 extends over 15 amino acids. The CDR3 region has the DNA TGTGCCAGCAGCTTCCGGCCCCTTAGGGGGAATGAGCAGTTCTTC. Encoded protein: CASSFRPLRGNEQFF.

This clone was seen only a few times. The rearrangement joins TRBV25-1 to TRBJ2-2, with TRBD2 as a possible D gene (5 bases). Trimming pared 5 bases from V and 5 bases from J, leaving 15 bases between. Germline CDR1 reads MGHDK; CDR2 reads SYGVNS. The CDR3 has 15 amino acids. CDR3 loop: CASSNRVGGTGELFF. CDR3 DNA: TGTGCCAGCAGTAACCGAGTGGGCGGGACCGGGGAGCTGTTTTTT.

The sample holds a few counts of this clone. The rearrangement links TRBV5-1 to TRBJ2-5, with 10 bases fitting TRBD2. The trim removed 3 bases at V and 0 bases at J, leaving 5 bases unmatched. The CDR3 extends over 16 amino acids. CDR1 is SGHRS, CDR2 YFSETQ, per germline. The CDR3 DNA reads as TGCGCCAGCAGCTACTACGGGACTAGCGACCAAGAGACCCAGTACTTC. It yields the protein CASSYYGTSDQETQYF.

V usage is TRBV5-1 and J usage is TRBJ2-2, with 7 bases fitting TRBD2. Germline V gives CDR1 SGHRS, CDR2 YFSETQ. V was clipped by 3 bases and J by 6 bases; unmatched bases: 8. This CDR3 is built from 15 residues. This CDR3 reads CASSSEGGRAGELFF. The CDR3 region has the DNA TGCGCCAGCAGCTCGGAGGGCGGGAGAGCCGGGGAGCTGTTTTTT.

Only a few counts were recorded for this clone. CDR3 nucleotides: TGTGCCAGCAGCTTAGACAGGGGAGAGACCCAGTACTTC. Its protein is CASSLDRGETQYF. The gene calls are TRBV7-9 and TRBJ2-5, with 7 bases aligning to TRBD1. The CDR3 contains 13 residues. Germline V gene lookup returns CDR1 SEHNR and CDR2 FQNEAQ (reference sequence). V shed 1 base, J shed 4 bases, and the junction held 0 bases outside the gene matches.

This clone was observed a few times. This CDR3 reads CAWSGQGGIDTEAFF. CDR3 DNA: TGTGCCTGGAGTGGACAGGGCGGGATCGACACTGAAGCTTTCTTT. The chain employs TRBV30 and TRBJ1-1; 7 bases are a match to TRBD1. V gave up 1 base and J gave up 3 bases; unmatched junction bases: 8. Per the germline V gene, CDR1 is GTSNPN and CDR2 is SVGIG (reference sequence). CDR3 length: 15 residues.